Presented here are 25 T cell receptor beta chains from one specimen sequenced in a study of CD8+ T cells in alopecia areata. It was cDNA, reverse transcribed from extracted RNA, that served as the sequencing template. Profiling relied on immunoSEQ multiplex PCR, and the TCRdb table lists in-frame clones only, not all of them. The repertoire holds approximately 150,000 clones, with approximately 60% as singletons. Sequencing was carried out using CD4+ T cells sorted from blood. These receptors were obtained from a human donor in good health.

V gene TRBV4-1 combines with J gene TRBJ1-1; weak D call: TRBD1 (6 bases). The V gene lost 7 bases and the J gene lost 7 bases, with 16 bases spanning the gap. From germline, CDR1 is MGHRA and CDR2 YSYEKL. CDR3 size: 13 residues. The CDR3 spells CASMMGAESEAFF. The CDR3 nucleotides read TGCGCCAGCATGATGGGGGCCGAAAGTGAAGCTTTCTTT.

The chain has TRBV5-1 and TRBJ2-1, with TRBD1 matching 9 bases. The CDR3 extends over 15 amino acids. Germline CDR1 SGHRS, CDR2 YFSETQ. After removal of 0 bases from V and 9 bases from J, the junction contained 7 bases not matched to a gene. CDR3 nucleotide sequence: TGCGCCAGCAGCTTGGGTGCGGGACAGGGTGGTGAGCAGTTCTTC. It specifies CASSLGAGQGGEQFF.

This sequence joins TRBV4-1 and TRBJ2-5; D may be TRBD1 (6 bases). V was shortened by 1 base and J by 3 bases, with 18 bases between the two germline ends. CDR3 size: 17 residues. Germline loops: CDR1 MGHRA, CDR2 YSYEKL. Here the CDR3 DNA reads TGCGCCAGCAGCCAAGTCCCGGGCGGCAGGGGAGAAGAGACCCAGTACTTC. It encodes CASSQVPGGRGEETQYF.

The V gene is TRBV30, the J gene TRBJ1-1, with 7 bases that match TRBD1. Germline values: CDR1 GTSNPN, CDR2 SVGIG (reference sequence). The CDR3 covers 14 residues. CDR3 coding DNA: TGTGCTTTACACCCGGGACAGAGGAACACTGAAGCTTTCTTT. Translation: CALHPGQRNTEAFF.

The chain has TRBV4-1 and TRBJ2-3; 7 nucleotides agree with TRBD2. CDR1 and CDR2 (germline): MGHRA, YSYEKL. CDR3 length: 17 residues. After removal of 0 bases from V and 0 bases from J, the junction contained 6 bases not matched to a gene. This chain's CDR3 is CASSQDSREGSTDTQYF. For the CDR3, the DNA is TGCGCCAGCAGCCAAGATTCGAGGGAGGGTAGCACAGATACGCAGTATTTT.

The genes are TRBV7-9 and TRBJ2-5, with 14 bases identical to TRBD2. Germline V gives CDR1 SEHNR, CDR2 FQNEAQ (reference sequence). This CDR3 region has 16 residues. V lost 4 bases to trimming and J lost 5 bases; unmatched junction nucleotides: 6. The CDR3 loop is CASSSGLAGGSETQYF. Here the CDR3 DNA reads TGTGCCAGCAGCTCTGGACTAGCGGGAGGATCGGAGACCCAGTACTTC.

This rearrangement joins TRBV6-5 to TRBJ2-2; TRBD1 is a possible D gene (6 bases). The germline V and J ends were trimmed by 2 bases and 5 bases, with 9 bases remaining between them. Germline V gives CDR1 MNHEY, CDR2 SVGAGI. The CDR3 loop spans 14 amino acids. The CDR3 reads CASSYEGVTGELFF. CDR3 nucleotide sequence: TGTGCCAGCAGTTACGAGGGGGTTACCGGGGAGCTGTTTTTT.

This clone was counted a few times. The V and J genes are TRBV27 and TRBJ2-7; D is uncertain. CDR1 is MNHEY, CDR2 SMNVEV, per germline (reference sequence). The V end lost 1 base, the J end lost 6 bases, and 13 bases lay between the germline ends. This CDR3 contains 14 residues. In DNA form, the CDR3 reads TGTGCCAGCAGTTTATTCGGTCGGGTCGGCGAGCAGTACTTC. It yields the protein CASSLFGRVGEQYF.

This clone occurred a few times. Germline and junction disagree at one end, which may indicate a read error. The rearrangement links TRBV7-7 to TRBJ2-3; D is unclear. The CDR3 spans 13 residues. Germline lookup yields CDR1 SSHAT and CDR2 FNYEAQ (reference sequence). CDR3 nucleotide sequence: TGTGCTAGCAGCTTATCGGGCACAGATACGCAGTATTTT. Its protein product is CASSLSGTDTQYF.

V gene TRBV30 combines with J gene TRBJ1-1; D is ambiguous. This CDR3 comprises 11 residues. The V gene lost 5 bases and the J gene lost 8 bases, with 12 bases spanning the gap. The germline CDR1 and CDR2 sequences are GTSNPN and SVGIG (reference sequence). The CDR3 loop reads CAWEWKAEAFF. The CDR3, as DNA: TGTGCCTGGGAGTGGAAGGCCGAAGCTTTCTTT.

This clone was seen more than once but under ten times. The V gene is TRBV15, the J gene TRBJ2-1, with D perhaps TRBD2 (6 bases). Germline V gene lookup returns CDR1 LNHNV and CDR2 YYDKDF (reference sequence). V was clipped by 5 bases and J by 9 bases, with 14 bases between them. The CDR3 covers 13 residues. The CDR3 is CATSLGGEPEQFF. The CDR3 nucleotides are TGTGCCACCAGCTTGGGCGGGGAGCCTGAGCAGTTCTTC. The full variable domain, in which reference TRBV15 and TRBJ2-1 provide the parts outside the CDR3, is DAMVIQNPRYQVTQFGKPVTLSCSQTLNHNVMYWYQQKSSQAPKLLFHYYDKDFNNEADTPDNFQSRRPNTSFCFLDIRSPGLGDTAMYLCATSLGGEPEQFFGPGTRLTVL.

This clone occurred a few times. The V call is TRBV23-1, the J call TRBJ1-2; D unresolved. TRBV23-1 counts as an open reading frame of uncertain function. The CDR3 extends over 14 amino acids. With 4 bases removed from V and 8 bases from J, the gap between germline ends came to 17 bases. The CDR3 reads CASSLRTYRPGYTF. The CDR3 DNA reads as TGCGCCAGCAGTCTTCGGACCTATCGACCCGGCTACACCTTC.

This chain links TRBV29-1 with TRBJ1-1, with D unclear. This CDR3 contains 11 residues. Trimming took off 7 bases at V and 3 bases at J, with 9 bases between the two ends. Per the germline V gene, CDR1 is SQVTM and CDR2 is ANQGSEA. The CDR3 DNA reads TGCAGCGCTATAGGGCACACTGAAGCTTTCTTT. Protein product: CSAIGHTEAFF.

The chain carries TRBV2 and TRBJ2-3; TRBD2 is a possible D gene (5 bases). Trimming took off 7 bases at V and 6 bases at J, with 14 bases between the two ends. Germline V gene lookup returns CDR1 SNHLY and CDR2 FYNNEI. The CDR3 has 13 amino acids. The CDR3 DNA follows: TGTGCCAGCAACCTGGACTGGTCGGATACGCAGTATTTT. Translating gives CASNLDWSDTQYF.

This chain uses TRBV4-1 with TRBJ2-5, with no clear D. The CDR3 is 12 amino acids. In germline, CDR1 is MGHRA, CDR2 YSYEKL. Deletions cut 1 base from V and 5 bases from J, with 5 bases between. The CDR3 sequence: CASSQGLETQYF. DNA for the CDR3: TGCGCCAGCAGCCAAGGCCTGGAGACCCAGTACTTC.

The chain recombines TRBV10-3 with TRBJ2-2; D remains unclear. Germline V gene lookup returns CDR1 ENHRY and CDR2 SYGVKD. The CDR3 has 14 residues. V was shortened by 10 bases and J by 6 bases, with 18 bases between the two germline ends. CDR3 coding DNA: TGTGCCACCGAACGGCCGTCCACCTCCGGGGAGCTGTTTTTT. Encoded protein: CATERPSTSGELFF.

This chain uses TRBV19 with TRBJ2-3, with 7 bases matching TRBD1. The CDR3 extends over 14 amino acids. After removal of 4 bases from V and 9 bases from J, the junction contained 10 bases not matched to a gene. Germline V CDR1 and CDR2: LNHDA, SQIVND (reference sequence). The CDR3 DNA sequence: TGTGCCAGTAGTACCGCCGGGACAGCAGTCACGCAGTATTTT. Protein sequence: CASSTAGTAVTQYF.

This clone occurred a few times. At the DNA level, this CDR3 is encoded by other sequences in the same sample as well. The genes are TRBV18 and TRBJ2-5; perhaps TRBD1 as D (5 bases). Trimming removed 3 bases from V and 4 bases from J, with 9 bases in between. In germline, CDR1 is KGHSH, CDR2 LQKENI. This CDR3 region has 13 residues. The CDR3, as DNA: TGTGCCAGCTCACCGGGGCAGGGAGAGACCCAGTACTTC. This translates into CASSPGQGETQYF.

The chain links TRBV29-1 to TRBJ2-5; D may be TRBD2 (5 bases). Per germline, CDR1 SQVTM and CDR2 ANQGSEA. The V gene lost 7 bases and the J gene lost 5 bases, with 14 bases spanning the gap. CDR3 length: 12 amino acids. CDR3 in DNA: TGCAGCGGTGGACGGGAAGGGGAGACCCAGTACTTC. As protein: CSGGREGETQYF.

As regards this clone: Other DNA sequences within the sample encode an identical CDR3. This chain links TRBV5-1 with TRBJ2-7; TRBD2 aligns across 7 bases. Germline CDR1 is SGHRS and CDR2 is YFSETQ. Trimming took 0 bases from V and 2 from J; bases not matched to a gene: 2. The CDR3 covers 14 residues. CDR3 coding DNA: TGCGCCAGCAGCTTGGTGGCGGGGGCCTACGAGCAGTACTTC. Protein: CASSLVAGAYEQYF.

This clone was seen ten or more times. The sample has other DNA sequences that encode this CDR3 too. The V gene is TRBV11-2, the J gene TRBJ2-5, with 7 bases aligning to TRBD2. Germline V gene data show CDR1 as SGHAT and CDR2 as FQNNGV. The CDR3 contains 14 residues. J was trimmed by 1 base and V by 1 base; bases with no gene match: 0. CDR3 loop: CASSLAGGQETQYF. The CDR3 bases are TGTGCCAGCAGCTTAGCGGGGGGCCAAGAGACCCAGTACTTC.

This chain links TRBV29-1 with TRBJ1-2; D unresolved. CDR1 and CDR2 (germline): SQVTM, ANQGSEA. The CDR3 is 13 residues long. V lost 4 bases and J 0 bases, leaving 9 bases between the germline ends. The CDR3: CSVATLANYGYTF. The CDR3 coding sequence is TGCAGCGTTGCTACCTTAGCTAACTATGGCTACACCTTC.

The chain employs TRBV29-1 and TRBJ2-5; 9 nucleotides align to TRBD2. The CDR3 extends over 13 amino acids. V was clipped by 4 bases and J by 3 bases; unmatched bases: 3. Germline V gene lookup returns CDR1 SQVTM and CDR2 ANQGSEA. CDR3 sequence: CSVGSGGKETQYF. The DNA for the CDR3 is TGCAGCGTTGGTAGCGGGGGCAAAGAGACCCAGTACTTC.

The V gene is TRBV30, the J gene TRBJ1-1; no firm D call. Germline CDR1 and CDR2: GTSNPN and SVGIG (reference sequence). The CDR3 is 13 amino acids. Trimming removed 3 bases at V and 0 bases at J, with 8 bases between. CDR3 coding DNA: TGTGCCTGGAGCTACTCCTTGAACACTGAAGCTTTCTTT. This encodes CAWSYSLNTEAFF.

This clone was recorded once. The gene calls are TRBV6-1 and TRBJ1-5; D ambiguous. V was cut by 3 bases and J by 6 bases, with 6 bases left in between. Germline V lookup: CDR1 MNHNS, CDR2 SASEGT. This CDR3 comprises 12 residues. CDR3 in amino acids: CASSDFGQPQHF. The CDR3 DNA sequence: TGTGCCAGCAGTGATTTTGGTCAGCCCCAGCATTTT.